Sequencing of this T cell receptor (beta chain) was carried out in a study of T cell repertoires in cytomegalovirus infection. The overall study: Public signatures in TCR beta pointed to CMV infection and matching HLA type. Findings and caveats of the study: Pooled public TCR beta family frequency picked out CMV carriers with the relevant HLA.

On this clonotype itself: Its antigen remains unidentified.

TCRdb passed the reads through MiXCR, listing each CDR3 protein once. Of about 68,000 distinct CDR3 sequences listed, around 21% were seen once; the top ten hold roughly 80%. CDR1 is SGHTA and CDR2 is FQGNSA in the germline V gene. Trimming took 4 bases from V and 12 from J; bases not matched to a gene: 5. The CDR3 extends over 12 amino acids. Sequencing was done on a sample of PBMCs, sequenced either directly or after in vitro stimulation (not recorded which). V gene TRBV7-2 combines with J gene TRBJ2-3; 9 nucleotides line up with TRBD2. The receptor was isolated from a human donor in good health (CMV status not recorded). Some clones in this sample may be carry-over from other donors' samples. CDR3 in DNA: TGTGCCAGCAGCTCAACCGGGACTAGCCAGTATTTT. This sequence encodes CASSSTGTSQYF.